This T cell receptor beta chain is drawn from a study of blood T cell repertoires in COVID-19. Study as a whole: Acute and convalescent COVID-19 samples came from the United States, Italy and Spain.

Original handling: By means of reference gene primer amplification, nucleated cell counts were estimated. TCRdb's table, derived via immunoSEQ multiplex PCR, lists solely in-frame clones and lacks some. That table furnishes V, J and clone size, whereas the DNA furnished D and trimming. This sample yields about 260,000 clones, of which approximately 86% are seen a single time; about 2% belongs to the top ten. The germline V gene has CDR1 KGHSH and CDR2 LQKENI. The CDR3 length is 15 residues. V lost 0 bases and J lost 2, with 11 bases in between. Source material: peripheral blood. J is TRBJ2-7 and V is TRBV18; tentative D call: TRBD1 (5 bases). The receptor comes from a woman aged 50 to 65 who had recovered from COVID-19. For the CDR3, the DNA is TGTGCCAGCTCACCACCGGTCGGCAGGGCCTACGAGCAGTACTTC. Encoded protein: CASSPPVGRAYEQYF.